This T cell receptor (beta chain) derives from a study of vaccination and CD4 T cells after COVID-19. Study results and caveats: Convalescent patients had 304 of 307 vaccine-specific clones showing spike mono-reactivity.

Sample treatment: roughly nine-day PBMC culture with coronavirus spike peptide pools or control peptides (ViraFEST assay). Details on this clonotype: The antigen is unknown.

CD4+ T cells that had been cultured provided DNA sequenced with the Oncomine TCR Beta short-read assay. Extraction of genomic DNA was performed on cultured CD4+ T cells. TCRdb re-derived calls from the PCR reads in MiXCR, one entry per CDR3 protein. This table has about 12,000 distinct CDR3 sequences, 27% appearing once. CDR1 and CDR2 (germline): SGDLS, YYNGEE. Trimming removed 7 bases from V and 2 bases from J, with 11 bases in between. The CDR3 is 13 residues long. The sequencing used CD4+ T cells from blood, cultured in vitro, collected before SARS-CoV-2 vaccination. The genes are TRBV9 and TRBJ2-3; D could derive from TRBD1 or TRBD2 (5 bases each). The clonotype comes from a human donor who received a COVID-19 vaccine. The CDR3 loop reads CASGTGPTDTQYF. DNA for the CDR3: TGTGCCAGCGGTACGGGGCCCACAGATACGCAGTATTTT.